Listed here is a single T cell receptor (beta chain). The data originate from a study of blood T cell repertoires in COVID-19. Study as a whole: Both acute and convalescent COVID-19 samples were obtained from the United States, Italy and Spain. From T cells, B-cell-depleted T cells, or PBMCs came the material, which was cDNA or gDNA.

Under the authors' procedure: Estimates of nucleated cell counts were drawn from the amplification of reference gene primers. Profiling relied on immunoSEQ multiplex PCR, and the TCRdb table lists in-frame clones only, not all of them. The V and J calls and the clone size are those of that table, but D and trimming were determined from the DNA. The data show 70,000 to 85,000 clones, around 88% seen once. The V and J ends lost 4 bases and 5 bases respectively, with 22 bases between them. The CDR3 is made up of 17 amino acids. Per germline, CDR1 SEHNR and CDR2 FQNEAQ (reference sequence). Specimen: peripheral blood. This chain links TRBV7-9 with TRBJ2-3; maybe TRBD2 (6 bases). The sequence was obtained from a man older than 75 with active or convalescent COVID-19. CDR3 sequence: CASSSQLWTGVGDTQYF. In DNA form, the CDR3 reads TGTGCCAGCAGCTCCCAGTTGTGGACGGGGGTGGGAGATACGCAGTATTTT.